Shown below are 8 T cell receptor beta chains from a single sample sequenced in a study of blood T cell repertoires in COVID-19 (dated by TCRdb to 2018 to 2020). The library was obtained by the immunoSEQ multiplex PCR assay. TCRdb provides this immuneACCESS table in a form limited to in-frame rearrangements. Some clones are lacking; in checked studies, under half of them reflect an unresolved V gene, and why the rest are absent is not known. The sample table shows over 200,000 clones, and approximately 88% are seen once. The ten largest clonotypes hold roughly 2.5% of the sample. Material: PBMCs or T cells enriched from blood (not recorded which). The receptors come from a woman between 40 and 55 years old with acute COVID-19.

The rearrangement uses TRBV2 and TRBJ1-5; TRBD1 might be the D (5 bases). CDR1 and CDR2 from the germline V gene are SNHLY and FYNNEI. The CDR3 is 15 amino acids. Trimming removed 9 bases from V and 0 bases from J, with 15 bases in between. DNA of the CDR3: TGTGCCAGTAGAGGCAGGGTTAATAGCAATCAGCCCCAGCATTTT. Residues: CASRGRVNSNQPQHF.

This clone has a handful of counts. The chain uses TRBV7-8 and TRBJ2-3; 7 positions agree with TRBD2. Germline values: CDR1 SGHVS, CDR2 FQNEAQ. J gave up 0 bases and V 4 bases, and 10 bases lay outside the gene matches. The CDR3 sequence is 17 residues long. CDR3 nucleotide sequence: TGTGCCAGCAGCTCCTCCGTAGCGGGTGCTAGCACAGATACGCAGTATTTT. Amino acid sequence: CASSSSVAGASTDTQYF.

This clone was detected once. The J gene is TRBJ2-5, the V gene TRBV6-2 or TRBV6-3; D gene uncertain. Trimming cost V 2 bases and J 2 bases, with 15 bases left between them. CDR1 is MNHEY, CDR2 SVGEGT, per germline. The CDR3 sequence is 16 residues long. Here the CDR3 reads CASSYLLTSIQETQYF. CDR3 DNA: TGTGCCAGCAGTTACCTCCTAACCTCAATTCAAGAGACCCAGTACTTC.

CDR3 coding DNA: TGTGCCAGCAGTCTTAAGCCCGGGGAGCTGTTTTTT. This gives the protein CASSLKPGELFF. This chain joins TRBV6-5 and TRBJ2-2; D ambiguous. Per the germline V gene, CDR1 is MNHEY and CDR2 is SVGAGI. CDR3 length: 12 residues. Trimming left V 5 bases short and J 6 bases short, with 7 bases between.

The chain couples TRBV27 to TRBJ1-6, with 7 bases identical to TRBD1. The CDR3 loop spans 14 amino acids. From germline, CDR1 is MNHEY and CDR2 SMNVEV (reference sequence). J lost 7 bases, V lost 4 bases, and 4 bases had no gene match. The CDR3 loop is CASSSRTGNSPLHF. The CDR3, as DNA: TGTGCCAGCAGTTCTCGGACAGGCAATTCACCCCTCCACTTT.

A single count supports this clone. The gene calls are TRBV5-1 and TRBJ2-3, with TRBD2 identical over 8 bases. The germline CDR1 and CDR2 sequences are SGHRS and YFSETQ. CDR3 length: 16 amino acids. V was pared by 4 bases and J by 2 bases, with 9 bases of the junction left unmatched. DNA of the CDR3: TGCGCCAGCAGCCCTATAACTAGCGGAGTCACAGATACGCAGTATTTT. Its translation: CASSPITSGVTDTQYF.

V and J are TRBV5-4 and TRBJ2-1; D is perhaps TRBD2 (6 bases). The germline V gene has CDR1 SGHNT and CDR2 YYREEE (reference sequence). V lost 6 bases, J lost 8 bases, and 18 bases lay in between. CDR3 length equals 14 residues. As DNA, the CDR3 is TGTGCCAGCACTGCGGGAACAGGTCGGGATGAGCAGTTCTTC. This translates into CASTAGTGRDEQFF.

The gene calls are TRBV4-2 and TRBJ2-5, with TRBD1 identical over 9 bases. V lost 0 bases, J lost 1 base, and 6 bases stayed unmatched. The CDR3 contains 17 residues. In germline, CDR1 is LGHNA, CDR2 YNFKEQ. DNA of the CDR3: TGTGCCAGCAGCCAAGATGCGGGGACAGGGAGCCAAGAGACCCAGTACTTC. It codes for CASSQDAGTGSQETQYF.